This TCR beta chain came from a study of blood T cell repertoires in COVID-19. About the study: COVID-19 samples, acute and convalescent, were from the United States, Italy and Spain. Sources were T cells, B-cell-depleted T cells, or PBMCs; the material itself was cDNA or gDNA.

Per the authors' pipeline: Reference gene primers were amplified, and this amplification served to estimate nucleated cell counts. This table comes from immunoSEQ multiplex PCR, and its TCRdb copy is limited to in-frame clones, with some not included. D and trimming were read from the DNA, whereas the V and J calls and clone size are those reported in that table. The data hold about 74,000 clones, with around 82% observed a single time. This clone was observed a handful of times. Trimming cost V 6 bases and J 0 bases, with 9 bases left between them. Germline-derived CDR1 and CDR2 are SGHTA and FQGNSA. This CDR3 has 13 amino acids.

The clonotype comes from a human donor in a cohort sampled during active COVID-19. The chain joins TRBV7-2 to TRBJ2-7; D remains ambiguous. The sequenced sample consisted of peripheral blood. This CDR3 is CASSKRSSYEQYF. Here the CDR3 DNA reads TGTGCCAGCAGTAAGAGGAGCTCCTACGAGCAGTACTTC.